The rows below give T cell receptor beta chains drawn from one sample of a study of HIV-infected patients and healthy controls. TCRdb reanalysed the 5' RACE reads using MiXCR and keeps one entry per CDR3 protein. Of under 15,000 distinct CDR3 sequences in the sample, under 13% were seen once. Sequenced: blood. Receptors originate from an adult in good health. CDR3s leave out the opening cysteine and the closing phenylalanine or tryptophan.

TRBJ2-1,TRBV29-1,SVERLRDNEQF
TRBJ2-1,TRBV6-5,ASGIRGPYNEQF
TRBJ2-1,TRBV7-2,ASVPGRGANEQF
TRBJ1-2,TRBV5-1,ASSPLARYGYT
TRBJ1-4,TRBV7-2,ASSRKTSNEKLF
TRBJ1-1,TRBV11-2,ASSLDFGVRNTEAF
TRBJ2-3,TRBV7-9,ASSSGPLSTDTQY
TRBJ1-1,TRBV27,ASSLSWTGEDTEAF
TRBJ2-3,TRBV20-1,SAFHGGTQY
TRBJ2-3,TRBV20-1,SASGTLAGVTDTQY
TRBJ2-6,TRBV15,ATSSLAGAFSGANVLT
TRBJ2-2,TRBV6-5,ASSYMTGVRTGELF
TRBJ1-1,TRBV18,ASSPPGMTNTEAF
TRBJ2-1,TRBV11-1,ASSSILKGRNRDEQF
TRBJ1-1,TRBV6-2/TRBV6-3,ATGGSTNTEAF
TRBJ2-2,TRBV3-1,ASSQTSSGTGELF
TRBJ1-5,TRBV28,ASSPVTGDNQPQH
TRBJ1-2,TRBV28,ASSLQEYGYT
TRBJ2-3,TRBV28,ASRGTGMTDTQY
TRBJ2-3,TRBV5-1,ASRPQGTTDTQY
TRBJ1-1,TRBV28,ASSIGGLNTEAF
TRBJ1-1,TRBV20-1,SALYRTPERYTEAF
TRBJ1-1,TRBV10-3,AISSTGGELEDTEAF
TRBJ2-5,TRBV4-2,ASSQDPGLQETQY
TRBJ2-1,TRBV10-1,ASSDRVTSGYNEQF
TRBJ2-1,TRBV7-2,ASSLYRGPDEQF